The clone carrying this T cell receptor beta chain was seen a single time. The antigen remains undetermined. The sample belongs to a study of OX40 agonist ivuxolimab in advanced cancers. Study-level background: The patients' treatment was ivuxolimab, an agonistic anti-OX40 (CD134) antibody.

Autoimmune disease history or systemic immunosuppression excluded patients. The CDR3 runs to 15 residues. Germline loops: CDR1 SGHNT, CDR2 YYREEE (reference sequence). The germline V and J ends were trimmed by 2 bases and 4 bases, with 15 bases remaining between them. Here immunoSEQ multiplex PCR was the method, and the copy in TCRdb shows in-frame clones only, minus some. Seen here are some 52,000 clones, approximately 92% observed once, and the top ten hold about 25%. General study results and limits: The investigators did not determine what antigen specificity the expanded peripheral T cells had.

Specimen: CD4+ or CD8+ T cells sorted from blood, collected in a trial of the OX40 agonist ivuxolimab. The chain couples TRBV5-4 to TRBJ2-5; a weak D match, TRBD1 (6 bases). This sequence was found in an adult with an advanced solid tumor such as melanoma, head and neck, liver or kidney cancer. The CDR3 loop reads CASSFRGIIGETQYF. In nucleotides, the CDR3 is TGTGCCAGCAGCTTCAGGGGAATAATTGGAGAGACCCAGTACTTC.